Below, one TCR beta chain is given with its context. Preparation of the TCRbeta library was carried out with unique molecular identifiers. In TCRdb, the PCR reads were re-called with MiXCR into one record per CDR3 protein. This table has hundreds of thousands of distinct CDR3 sequences, around 17% appearing once. This specimen comes from a study of T-cell reconstitution after alpha-beta-depleted transplantation in children. This clonotype originated in a human donor who donated a stem cell graft to a child with acute myeloid leukemia. Sequences were derived from PBMCs from the stem cell graft donor, sampled from the stem cell graft.

The CDR3 is CASSLMVGPQGTGELFF. CDR3 nucleotide sequence: TGTGCCAGCAGCTTAATGGTGGGGCCCCAGGGCACCGGGGAGCTGTTTTTT. The genes are TRBV11-1 and TRBJ2-2; TRBD1 is a possible D gene (5 bases). Germline CDR1 reads SGHAT; CDR2 reads FQDESV (reference sequence). The CDR3 has 17 residues. V was cut by 2 bases and J by 4 bases, with 17 bases left in between.